Following are 23 T cell receptor beta chains from one sample sequenced in a study of shared clonotypes between healthy human individuals. Only in-frame clones appear in the TCRdb table, and some are missing; sequencing was by immunoSEQ multiplex PCR. The table records approximately 2,200,000 clones, roughly 91% of them present only once. Naive CD8 populations comprised CD45RO-negative cells positively selected for CCR7, excluding terminally differentiated effector memory CD45RA+ cells. The source material was naive CD8+ T cells from PBMCs. The receptors were sampled from a man younger than 35 in good health. Some clones in this sample may be carry-over from other donors' samples.

The chain combines TRBV5-6 with TRBJ2-7; a weak D match, TRBD2 (5 bases). CDR1 is SGHDT, CDR2 YYEEEE, per germline. The V end lost 6 bases, the J end lost 2 bases, and 12 bases lay between the germline ends. The CDR3 totals 13 residues. The CDR3 here is CASTGGQPYEQYF. The CDR3 DNA reads TGTGCCAGCACGGGCGGGCAACCCTACGAGCAGTACTTC.

This chain links TRBV30 with TRBJ2-2; 8 positions match TRBD2. This CDR3 has 13 amino acids. The junction had 3 bases not matched to a gene; V was cut back by 2 bases and J by 7 bases. The germline V gene has CDR1 GTSNPN and CDR2 SVGIG (reference sequence). CDR3 DNA: TGTGCCTGGAGTTTAGCGGGATACGGGGAGCTGTTTTTT. The encoded protein is CAWSLAGYGELFF.

The chain couples TRBV27 to TRBJ1-1, with D tentatively TRBD1 (5 bases). CDR3 length: 14 amino acids. V was cut by 2 bases and J by 0 bases, with 7 bases left in between. Germline lookup yields CDR1 MNHEY and CDR2 SMNVEV (reference sequence). CDR3 sequence reads: CASSLKGMNTEAFF. In DNA, the CDR3 is TGTGCCAGCAGTTTAAAGGGGATGAACACTGAAGCTTTCTTT.

The rearrangement joins TRBV27 to TRBJ2-3; tentatively, D is TRBD2 (5 bases). This CDR3 is built from 16 residues. Germline CDR1 is MNHEY and CDR2 is SMNVEV (reference sequence). V was cut by 5 bases and J by 5 bases, with 20 bases left in between. CDR3 sequence (DNA): TGTGCCAGCAGTCGGGCAAACGGGAACGCAGGAGATACGCAGTATTTT. The encoded protein is CASSRANGNAGDTQYF.

The rearrangement links TRBV28 to TRBJ2-7, with unresolved D. Trimming removed 5 bases at V and 3 bases at J, with 8 bases between. Per germline, CDR1 MDHEN and CDR2 SYDVKM. The CDR3 runs 12 residues. In nucleotides, the CDR3 is TGTGCCAGCAGTCCGGCTAACTACGAGCAGTACTTC. Protein product: CASSPANYEQYF. Variable domain in full (rest from reference TRBV28 and TRBJ2-7): DVKVTQSSRYLVKRTGEKVFLECVQDMDHENMFWYRQDPGLGLRLIYFSYDVKMKEKGDIPEGYSVSREKKERFSLILESASTNQTSMYLCASSPANYEQYFGPGTRLTVT.

V and J are TRBV9 and TRBJ2-2; D not resolved. The ends were cut back, 6 bases at V and 7 bases at J, with 7 bases in the middle. The germline CDR1 and CDR2 sequences are SGDLS and YYNGEE. The CDR3 has 11 amino acids. The CDR3 DNA follows: TGTGCCAGCACGGCCGGCGGGGAGCTGTTTTTT. Protein: CASTAGGELFF.

The chain has TRBV7-9 and TRBJ2-6, with no clear D. Germline-derived CDR1 and CDR2 are SEHNR and FQNEAQ (reference sequence). The length of the CDR3 is 16 residues. V was clipped by 2 bases and J by 6 bases, with 14 bases between them. The DNA for the CDR3 is TGTGCCAGCAGCTTAAACACGGGTCTCGAGGCCAACGTCCTGACTTTC. The encoded protein is CASSLNTGLEANVLTF.

This clone was detected once. This CDR3 is also generated by other DNA sequences in the sample. V is TRBV25-1 and J is TRBJ2-7, with 7 positions matching TRBD2. Germline V CDR1 and CDR2: MGHDK, SYGVNS. The CDR3 has 11 residues. V trimming: 4 bases; J trimming: 6 bases; junction bases outside the gene matches: 0. The CDR3 is CASSAGGEQYF. In DNA, the CDR3 is TGTGCCAGCAGTGCGGGGGGCGAGCAGTACTTC.

This chain links TRBV6-1 with TRBJ2-1; TRBD2 is a possible D gene (6 bases). This CDR3 comprises 18 residues. V was clipped by 4 bases and J by 8 bases, with 27 bases between them. Germline V lookup: CDR1 MNHNS, CDR2 SASEGT. The DNA of the CDR3 is TGTGCCAGCAGTGGGGGCGTATTTGGAGGGACCGGTTCGGATGAGCAGTTCTTC. It yields the protein CASSGGVFGGTGSDEQFF.

The chain uses TRBV29-1 and TRBJ2-1; 14 bases align to TRBD2. This CDR3 has 19 residues. In germline, CDR1 is SQVTM, CDR2 ANQGSEA. The V and J ends lost 3 bases and 5 bases, in that order; junction bases with no gene match: 15. CDR3 DNA sequence: TGCAGCGTTGAGGGACTAGCGGGAGTTTCTTTCCCGCGCGACAATGAGCAGTTCTTC. Protein sequence: CSVEGLAGVSFPRDNEQFF.

V is TRBV10-1 and J is TRBJ1-5; 7 positions agree with TRBD1. Per the germline V gene, CDR1 is WNHNN and CDR2 is SYGVQD (reference sequence). V was pared by 7 bases and J by 7 bases, with 10 bases of the junction left unmatched. The CDR3 extends over 14 amino acids. The CDR3 region has the DNA TGCGCCAGCACCTCTGGGGGACAGAACCAGCCCCAGCATTTT. Residues: CASTSGGQNQPQHF.

The V gene is TRBV15, the J gene TRBJ2-7, with D tentatively TRBD2 (6 bases). V shed 0 bases and J shed 2 bases, with 11 bases lying between them. The CDR3 runs 15 residues. CDR1 is LNHNV and CDR2 is YYDKDF in the germline V gene (reference sequence). The CDR3 region has the DNA TGTGCCACCAGCAGAGAGCCGGGACTGGCCTACGAGCAGTACTTC. Translation gives CATSREPGLAYEQYF.

In DNA form, the CDR3 reads TGTGCCATCAGTGAGTCGACTTCGTGGGGAAGCACAGATACGCAGTATTTT. Its protein is CAISESTSWGSTDTQYF. The rearrangement links TRBV10-3 to TRBJ2-3; D gene uncertain. This CDR3 is 17 amino acids long. CDR1 and CDR2 (germline): ENHRY, SYGVKD. The V end was cut by 0 bases, the J end by 0 bases, with 13 bases between.

This chain joins TRBV7-8 and TRBJ2-1; 15 positions agree with TRBD2. Germline V gene sequence: CDR1 SGHVS, CDR2 FQNEAQ. This CDR3 is built from 17 residues. Trimming cost V 1 base and J 4 bases; bases outside gene matches: 2. For the CDR3, the DNA is TGTGCCAGCAGCTTAGGCGGACTAGCGGGAGGGTACAATGAGCAGTTCTTC. Its translation: CASSLGGLAGGYNEQFF.

The chain links TRBV27 to TRBJ2-2; D gene ambiguous. Trimming pared 5 bases from V and 7 bases from J, leaving 11 bases between. This CDR3 region has 13 residues. Germline lookup yields CDR1 MNHEY and CDR2 SMNVEV (reference sequence). CDR3 coding DNA: TGTGCCAGCAGTGTTTCACCGGGCGGGGAGCTGTTTTTT. Residues: CASSVSPGGELFF.

This clone has only one observation. Additional DNA sequences in this sample encode the identical CDR3. This chain joins TRBV27 and TRBJ2-1; 7 positions agree with TRBD2. V was clipped by 3 bases and J by 0 bases; unmatched bases: 2. Germline values: CDR1 MNHEY, CDR2 SMNVEV (reference sequence). The CDR3 runs to 15 residues. CDR3 loop: CASSFLADSYNEQFF. CDR3 bases: TGTGCCAGCAGTTTCCTAGCGGACTCCTACAATGAGCAGTTCTTC.

V is TRBV7-9 and J is TRBJ2-7; a weak D match, TRBD2 (6 bases). CDR1 is SEHNR, CDR2 FQNEAQ, per germline (reference sequence). The length of the CDR3 is 16 residues. V lost 4 bases, J lost 2 bases, and 18 bases lay in between. The CDR3 loop reads CASSSYRSGLPYEQYF. CDR3 sequence (DNA): TGTGCCAGCAGCTCCTACCGCAGCGGGCTTCCCTACGAGCAGTACTTC. Supplemented by reference TRBV7-9 and TRBJ2-7, the full variable domain reads DTGVSQNPRHKITKRGQNVTFRCDPISEHNRLYWYRQTLGQGPEFLTYFQNEAQLEKSRLLSDRFSAERPKGSFSTLEIQRTEQGDSAMYLCASSSYRSGLPYEQYFGPGTRLTVT.

The chain is built from TRBV15 and TRBJ2-3; 10 nucleotides line up with TRBD2. V trimming: 4 bases; J trimming: 1 base; junction bases outside the gene matches: 8. This CDR3 is built from 17 residues. The germline gives CDR1 LNHNV, CDR2 YYDKDF (reference sequence). CDR3 sequence (DNA): TGTGCCACCAGCATTGGAAATCTAGCGGGGGGCACAGATACGCAGTATTTT. This sequence encodes CATSIGNLAGGTDTQYF.

This chain uses TRBV5-1 with TRBJ1-1; D is uncertain. The length of the CDR3 is 15 residues. From germline, CDR1 is SGHRS and CDR2 YFSETQ. Trimming removed 2 bases from V and 2 bases from J, with 13 bases in between. The CDR3, as DNA: TGCGCCAGCAGCTTACCCGGGGATGGAAACACTGAAGCTTTCTTT. Translation gives CASSLPGDGNTEAFF.

The rearrangement links TRBV10-3 to TRBJ2-1, with unresolved D. The CDR3 has 11 amino acids. Per the germline V gene, CDR1 is ENHRY and CDR2 is SYGVKD. The V end was cut by 10 bases, the J end by 8 bases, with 12 bases between. For the CDR3, the DNA is TGTGCCACCCTCGGTTTGGATGAGCAGTTCTTC. Protein: CATLGLDEQFF.

This clone was seen a handful of times. The identical CDR3 is also encoded by other nucleotide sequences in the sample. The chain employs TRBV7-9 and TRBJ2-2; weak D call: TRBD2 (6 bases). This CDR3 has 13 residues. CDR1 SEHNR and CDR2 FQNEAQ come from the germline V gene (reference sequence). V dropped 8 bases and J dropped 4 bases, with 11 bases sitting between them. The CDR3 DNA is TGTGCCAGCCGCCAGGGAGGCACCGGGGAGCTGTTTTTT. Residues: CASRQGGTGELFF.

This clone was seen only once. This chain joins TRBV25-1 and TRBJ2-5; a possible D gene is TRBD1 (6 bases). Trimming pared 5 bases from V and 5 bases from J, leaving 12 bases between. The germline V gene has CDR1 MGHDK and CDR2 SYGVNS. CDR3 length: 13 residues. The CDR3 here is CASSPTGFETQYF. The DNA of the CDR3 is TGTGCCAGCAGTCCCACAGGGTTCGAGACCCAGTACTTC.

This clone was observed a single time. This sequence joins TRBV9 and TRBJ2-3, with D possibly matching TRBD2 (6 bases). With 4 bases removed from V and 5 bases from J, the gap between germline ends came to 17 bases. CDR1 is SGDLS, CDR2 YYNGEE, per germline. This CDR3 is 15 amino acids long. CDR3 in DNA: TGTGCCAGCAGCTCCTCGGGGGAAAAGGGAGATACGCAGTATTTT. It is translated as CASSSSGEKGDTQYF. Full variable domain (outside the CDR3, taken from reference TRBV9 and TRBJ2-3): DSGVTQTPKHLITATGQRVTLRCSPRSGDLSVYWYQQSLDQGLQFLIQYYNGEERAKGNILERFSAQQFPDLHSELNLSSLELGDSALYFCASSSSGEKGDTQYFGPGTRLTVL.